A selection of T cell receptor beta chains follows, all from one sample in a study of human T cells and chemical hapten exposure. MiXCR, run by TCRdb on the RACE reads, gives a single entry per CDR3 protein. Altogether about 120,000 distinct CDR3 sequences are present, 13% being singletons, with the ten largest covering 2.5% to 3.5%. This sample comprised whole blood, obtained in connection with sensitization to the hapten diphenylcyclopropenone (DPC). The receptors were sampled from a woman aged 18-29 years with alopecia areata. Some clones in this sample may be carry-over from other donors' samples. The CDR3 runs from the conserved cysteine through the conserved F or W. Each record gives: D gene, clone size, V gene, J gene, CDR3 DNA, CDR3 protein. D genes are given only for firm matches. For some rows the clone size is stated as once, few or many, or as a class when expanded; others skip it.

>NA|few|TRBV11-3|TRBJ2-7
TGTGCCAGCAGCTTTGGACCCGCCTACGAGCAGTACTTC
CASSFGPAYEQYF
>NA|many|TRBV13|TRBJ2-3
TGTGCCAGCAGCTTAACTCGGTTAAGCGATACGCAGTATTTT
CASSLTRLSDTQYF
>NA|few|TRBV6-1|TRBJ1-2
TGTGCCAGCAGTGAATCGGGGAGGATCAACTATGGCTACACCTTC
CASSESGRINYGYTF
>TRBD2|NA|TRBV4-3|TRBJ2-3
TGCGCCAGCAGCCAAGACAGCGGGGGTAGCACAGATACGCAGTATTTT
CASSQDSGGSTDTQYF
>TRBD2|NA|TRBV27|TRBJ2-1
TGTGCCAGCAGTCTAGCGGGATTATACAATGAGCAGTTCTTC
CASSLAGLYNEQFF
>NA|NA|TRBV18|TRBJ2-3
TGTGCCAGCTCACCACGGCAGGGATCGGCAGATACGCAGTATTTT
CASSPRQGSADTQYF
>TRBD1|many|TRBV9|TRBJ1-6
TGTGCCAGCAGCCCGCAACAGGGGGCCAGTTCACCCCTCCACTTT
CASSPQQGASSPLHF
>TRBD1|many|TRBV4-3|TRBJ2-7
TGCGCCAGCAGCTCCCACCACGGCCAGGGGGACTACGAGCAGTACTTC
CASSSHHGQGDYEQYF
>NA|few|TRBV7-9|TRBJ1-1
TGTGCCAGCAGCTCCGGACAAAGGGTCAACACTGAAGCTTTCTTT
CASSSGQRVNTEAFF
>NA|NA|TRBV6-2/TRBV6-3|TRBJ2-5
TGTGCCAGCACCAAGGTGGGAGGAGAAGAGACCCAGTACTTC
CASTKVGGEETQYF
>NA|NA|TRBV19|TRBJ2-1
TGTGCCAGTAGTAGGTCCAGCAGCAATGAGCAGTTCTTC
CASSRSSSNEQFF
>NA|few|TRBV9|TRBJ1-3
TGTGCCAGCAGCGTAGATAACAATTACTCTGGAAACACCATATATTTT
CASSVDNNYSGNTIYF
>NA|many|TRBV6-6|TRBJ1-5
TGTGCCAGCAGTTACCCACAGCTTAATCAGCCCCAGCATTTT
CASSYPQLNQPQHF
>NA|NA|TRBV29-1|TRBJ1-1
TGCAGCGTTCTCCCGGGGGGCCGGGGGATGAACACTGAAGCTTTCTTT
CSVLPGGRGMNTEAFF
>NA|NA|TRBV7-9|TRBJ1-2
TGTGCCAGCAGCTTAGTGACAGCTAACTATGGCTACACCTTC
CASSLVTANYGYTF
>NA|many|TRBV27|TRBJ2-7
TGTGCCAGCAGTTTATCGCAAGGGGGGAAGCAGTACTTC
CASSLSQGGKQYF
>TRBD1|few|TRBV6-2/TRBV6-3|TRBJ2-1
TGTGCCAGCAGTTCCCTCCGGGACAGACACTACAATGAGCAGTTCTTC
CASSSLRDRHYNEQFF
>TRBD1|NA|TRBV29-1|TRBJ2-5
TGCAGCGTTGAAGGGGGACAGGGGGCTGCGTTGAGCCAGTACTTC
CSVEGGQGAALSQYF
>NA|many|TRBV27|TRBJ1-1
TGTGCCAGCAGTTTATTCTGGGGCCTCGACACTGAAGCTTTCTTT
CASSLFWGLDTEAFF
>NA|many|TRBV29-1|TRBJ1-1
TGCAGCGCGGGCCCTGCGGGACGGGTGAACACTGAAGCTTTCTTT
CSAGPAGRVNTEAFF
>NA|few|TRBV20-1|TRBJ2-3
TGCAGTGCGGGGAGATTCTCGGATACGCAGTATTTT
CSAGRFSDTQYF
>NA|NA|TRBV20-1|TRBJ1-6
TGCAGTGCCCCTACGGGACCAGGACGAAGCTCACCCCTCCACTTT
CSAPTGPGRSSPLHF
>NA|many|TRBV28|TRBJ2-3
TGTGCCAGCAGCCAAAAGCTCCGGGGGTACACAGATACGCAGTATTTT
CASSQKLRGYTDTQYF
>TRBD1|many|TRBV6-6|TRBJ1-1
TGTGCCAGCAGTTACTCGGGTGGACAGGGGACTGAAGCTTTCTTT
CASSYSGGQGTEAFF
>NA|NA|TRBV4-3|TRBJ1-2
TGCGCCAGCAGCCAAGACCGACAGGACTACTATGGCTACACCTTC
CASSQDRQDYYGYTF
>NA|NA|TRBV25-1|TRBJ2-7
TGTGCCAGCAGTGACCTTGATTACGAGCAGTACTTC
CASSDLDYEQYF
>NA|NA|TRBV11-2|TRBJ2-3
TGTGCCAGCAGCTTAGATCGAACCGGGACGGGAGATTGGGGCACAGATACGCAGTATTTT
CASSLDRTGTGDWGTDTQYF
>NA|many|TRBV11-2|TRBJ1-1
TGTGCCAGCAGCCTAACCGGGACCCCGGGCACTGAAGCTTTCTTT
CASSLTGTPGTEAFF
>TRBD1|NA|TRBV4-2|TRBJ1-3
TGTGCCAGCACCCTGACAGGGATGAGCAACACCATATATTTT
CASTLTGMSNTIYF